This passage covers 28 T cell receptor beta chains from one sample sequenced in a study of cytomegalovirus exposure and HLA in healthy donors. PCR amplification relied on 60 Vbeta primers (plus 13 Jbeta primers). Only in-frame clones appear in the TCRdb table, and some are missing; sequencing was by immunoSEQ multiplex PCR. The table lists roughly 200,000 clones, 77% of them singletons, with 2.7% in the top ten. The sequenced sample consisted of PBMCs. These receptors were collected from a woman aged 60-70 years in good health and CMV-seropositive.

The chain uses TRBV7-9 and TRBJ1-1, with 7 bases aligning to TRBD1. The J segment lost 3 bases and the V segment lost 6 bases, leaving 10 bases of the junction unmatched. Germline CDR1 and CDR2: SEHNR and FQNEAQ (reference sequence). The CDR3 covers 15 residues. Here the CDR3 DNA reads TGTGCCAGCAGAAAACTGTCAGGGGGAGACACTGAAGCTTTCTTT. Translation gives CASRKLSGGDTEAFF.

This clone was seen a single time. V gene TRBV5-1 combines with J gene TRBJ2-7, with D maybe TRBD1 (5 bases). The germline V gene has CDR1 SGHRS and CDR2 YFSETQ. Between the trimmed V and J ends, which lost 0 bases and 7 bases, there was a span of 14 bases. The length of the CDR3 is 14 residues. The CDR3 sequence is CASSLEQGLGEQYF. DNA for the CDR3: TGCGCCAGCAGCTTGGAGCAGGGTCTTGGGGAGCAGTACTTC.

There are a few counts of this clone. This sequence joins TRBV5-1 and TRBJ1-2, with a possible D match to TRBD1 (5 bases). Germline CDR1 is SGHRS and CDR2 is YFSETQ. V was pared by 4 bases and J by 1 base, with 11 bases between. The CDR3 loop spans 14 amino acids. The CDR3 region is CASSEPGVNYGYTF. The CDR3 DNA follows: TGCGCCAGCAGCGAACCGGGGGTTAACTATGGCTACACCTTC.

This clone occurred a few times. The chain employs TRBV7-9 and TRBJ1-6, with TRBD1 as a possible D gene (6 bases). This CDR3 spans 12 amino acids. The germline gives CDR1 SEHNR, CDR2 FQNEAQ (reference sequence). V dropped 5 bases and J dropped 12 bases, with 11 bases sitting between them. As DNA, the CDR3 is TGTGCCAGCAGCGCCACAGGGTTACCCCTCCACTTT. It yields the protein CASSATGLPLHF. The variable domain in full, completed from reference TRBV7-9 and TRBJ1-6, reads DTGVSQNPRHKITKRGQNVTFRCDPISEHNRLYWYRQTLGQGPEFLTYFQNEAQLEKSRLLSDRFSAERPKGSFSTLEIQRTEQGDSAMYLCASSATGLPLHFGNGTRLTVT.

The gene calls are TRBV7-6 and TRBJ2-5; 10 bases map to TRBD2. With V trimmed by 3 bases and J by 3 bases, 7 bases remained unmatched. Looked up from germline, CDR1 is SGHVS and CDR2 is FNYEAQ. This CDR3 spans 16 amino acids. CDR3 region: CASSLYRSGGEETQYF. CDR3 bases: TGTGCCAGCAGCTTGTATCGCAGCGGGGGGGAAGAGACCCAGTACTTC.

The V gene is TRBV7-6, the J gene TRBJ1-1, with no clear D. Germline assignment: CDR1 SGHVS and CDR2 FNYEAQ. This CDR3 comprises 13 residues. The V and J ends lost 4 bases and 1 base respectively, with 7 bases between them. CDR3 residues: CASSYTPNTEAFF. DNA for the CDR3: TGTGCCAGCAGCTATACACCGAACACTGAAGCTTTCTTT.

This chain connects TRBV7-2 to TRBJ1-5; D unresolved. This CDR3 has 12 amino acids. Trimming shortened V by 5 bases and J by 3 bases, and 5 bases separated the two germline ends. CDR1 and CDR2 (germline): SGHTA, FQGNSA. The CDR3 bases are TGTGCCAGCAGCCAGAACAATCAGCCCCAGCATTTT. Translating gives CASSQNNQPQHF.

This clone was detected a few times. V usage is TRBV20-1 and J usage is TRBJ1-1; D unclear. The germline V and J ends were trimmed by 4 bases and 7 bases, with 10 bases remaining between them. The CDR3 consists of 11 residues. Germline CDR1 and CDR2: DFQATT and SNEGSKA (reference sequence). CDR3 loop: CSAKRVFEAFF. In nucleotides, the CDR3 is TGCAGTGCTAAGAGAGTTTTTGAAGCTTTCTTT.

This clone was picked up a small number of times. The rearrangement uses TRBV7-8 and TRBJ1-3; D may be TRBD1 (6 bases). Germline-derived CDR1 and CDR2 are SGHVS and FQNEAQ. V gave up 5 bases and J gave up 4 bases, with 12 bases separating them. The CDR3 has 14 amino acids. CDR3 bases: TGTGCCAGCAGCCTCCCGGACAGCGGAAACACCATATATTTT. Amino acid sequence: CASSLPDSGNTIYF.

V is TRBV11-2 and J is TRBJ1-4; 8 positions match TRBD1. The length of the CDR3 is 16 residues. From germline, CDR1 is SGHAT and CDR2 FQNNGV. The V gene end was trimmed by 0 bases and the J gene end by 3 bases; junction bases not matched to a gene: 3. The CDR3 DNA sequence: TGTGCCAGCAGCTTAGATCGGACAGGGCCTAATGAAAAACTGTTTTTT. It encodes CASSLDRTGPNEKLFF.

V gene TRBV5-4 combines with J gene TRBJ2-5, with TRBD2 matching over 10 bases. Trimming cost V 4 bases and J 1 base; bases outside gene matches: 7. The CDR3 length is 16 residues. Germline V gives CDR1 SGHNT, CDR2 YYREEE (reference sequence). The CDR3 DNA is TGTGCCAGCAGCCCGGAGCGGGGGGGAACCCAAGAGACCCAGTACTTC. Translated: CASSPERGGTQETQYF.

CDR3 sequence (DNA): TGTGCCAGCAGTCTACAGGGGGCGGAGCAGTACTTC. As protein: CASSLQGAEQYF. The chain uses TRBV28 and TRBJ2-7; 9 bases match TRBD1. V shed 5 bases, J shed 7 bases, and the junction held 3 bases outside the gene matches. Germline assignment: CDR1 MDHEN and CDR2 SYDVKM. This CDR3 comprises 12 residues.

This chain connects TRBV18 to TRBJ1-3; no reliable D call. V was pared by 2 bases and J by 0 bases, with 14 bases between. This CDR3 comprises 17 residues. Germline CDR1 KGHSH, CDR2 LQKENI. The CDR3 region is CASSPGGPGDSGNTIYF. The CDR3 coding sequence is TGTGCCAGCTCACCAGGTGGACCGGGAGACTCTGGAAACACCATATATTTT.

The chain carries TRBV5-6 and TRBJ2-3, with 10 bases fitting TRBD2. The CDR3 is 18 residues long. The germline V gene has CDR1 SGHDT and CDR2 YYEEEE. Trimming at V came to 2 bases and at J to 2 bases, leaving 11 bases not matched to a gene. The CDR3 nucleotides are TGTGCCAGCAGCTTATACCGACTAGCGGGCGGCCTCACAGATACGCAGTATTTT. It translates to CASSLYRLAGGLTDTQYF.

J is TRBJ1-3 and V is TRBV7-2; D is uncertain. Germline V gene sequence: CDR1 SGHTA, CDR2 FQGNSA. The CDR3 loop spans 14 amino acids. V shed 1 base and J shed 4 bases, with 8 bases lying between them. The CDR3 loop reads CASSLGNAGNTIYF. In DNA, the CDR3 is TGTGCCAGCAGCTTAGGAAATGCGGGAAACACCATATATTTT.

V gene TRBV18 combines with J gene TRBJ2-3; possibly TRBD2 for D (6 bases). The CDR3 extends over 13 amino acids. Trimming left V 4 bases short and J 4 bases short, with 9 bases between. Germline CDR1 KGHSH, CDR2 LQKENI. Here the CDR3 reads CASSRRDPDTQYF. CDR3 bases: TGTGCCAGCTCACGGCGGGACCCAGATACGCAGTATTTT.

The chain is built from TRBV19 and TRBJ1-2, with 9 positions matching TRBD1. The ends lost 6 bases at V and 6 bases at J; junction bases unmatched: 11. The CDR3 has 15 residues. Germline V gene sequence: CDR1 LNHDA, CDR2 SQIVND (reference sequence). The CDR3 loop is CASSTPGQGSDGYTF. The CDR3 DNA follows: TGTGCCAGTAGCACACCGGGACAGGGTTCGGATGGCTACACCTTC.

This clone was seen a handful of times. The CDR3 sequence is CASSLQGHEQYF. CDR3 sequence (DNA): TGTGCCAGCTCACTACAGGGCCACGAGCAGTACTTC. The V and J genes are TRBV18 and TRBJ2-7, with D maybe TRBD1 (6 bases). The V gene's germline CDR1 is KGHSH and CDR2 LQKENI. Deletions cut 4 bases from V and 5 bases from J, with 9 bases between. The CDR3 sequence is 12 residues long.

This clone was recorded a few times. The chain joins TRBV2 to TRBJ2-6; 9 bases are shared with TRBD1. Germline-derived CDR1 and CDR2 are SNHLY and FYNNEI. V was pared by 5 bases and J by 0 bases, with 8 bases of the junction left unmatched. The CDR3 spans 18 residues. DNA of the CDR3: TGTGCCAGCAGTTTCTCCGGGACAGGGCGCTCTGGGGCCAACGTCCTGACTTTC. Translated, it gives CASSFSGTGRSGANVLTF.

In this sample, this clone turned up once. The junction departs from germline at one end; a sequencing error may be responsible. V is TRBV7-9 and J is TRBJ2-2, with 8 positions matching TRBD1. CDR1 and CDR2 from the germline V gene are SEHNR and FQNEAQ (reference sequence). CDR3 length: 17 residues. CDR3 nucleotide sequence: TGTTCCAGCAGCCTAGGTGGGACAGGAGAGGGCACCGGGGAGCTGTTTTTT. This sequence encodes CSSSLGGTGEGTGELFF.

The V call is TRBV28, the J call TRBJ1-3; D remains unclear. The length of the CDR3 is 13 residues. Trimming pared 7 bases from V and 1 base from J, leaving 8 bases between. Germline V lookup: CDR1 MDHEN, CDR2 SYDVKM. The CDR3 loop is CASTYQSGNTIYF. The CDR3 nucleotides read TGTGCCAGCACATACCAGTCTGGAAACACCATATATTTT.

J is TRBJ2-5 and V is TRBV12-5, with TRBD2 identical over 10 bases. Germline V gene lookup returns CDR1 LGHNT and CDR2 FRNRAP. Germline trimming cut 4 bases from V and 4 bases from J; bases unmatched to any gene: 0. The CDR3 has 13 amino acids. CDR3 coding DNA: TGTGCTAGTGGTTCTAGCGGGAGAGAGACCCAGTACTTC. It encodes CASGSSGRETQYF. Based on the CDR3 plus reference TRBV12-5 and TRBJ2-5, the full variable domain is DARVTQTPRHKVTEMGQEVTMRCQPILGHNTVFWYRQTMMQGLELLAYFRNRAPLDDSGMPKDRFSAEMPDATLATLKIQPSEPRDSAVYFCASGSSGRETQYFGPGTRLLVL.

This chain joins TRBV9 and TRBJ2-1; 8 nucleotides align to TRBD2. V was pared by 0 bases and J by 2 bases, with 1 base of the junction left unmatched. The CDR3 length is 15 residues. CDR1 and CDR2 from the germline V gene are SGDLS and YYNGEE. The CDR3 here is CASSVGAGAYNEQFF. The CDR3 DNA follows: TGTGCCAGCAGCGTAGGAGCGGGGGCCTACAATGAGCAGTTCTTC.

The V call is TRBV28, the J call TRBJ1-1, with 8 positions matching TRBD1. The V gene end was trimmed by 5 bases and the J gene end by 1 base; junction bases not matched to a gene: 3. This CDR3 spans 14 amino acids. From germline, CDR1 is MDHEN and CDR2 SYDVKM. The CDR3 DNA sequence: TGTGCCAGCAGTGATGGACAGGGGAACACTGAAGCTTTCTTT. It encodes CASSDGQGNTEAFF.

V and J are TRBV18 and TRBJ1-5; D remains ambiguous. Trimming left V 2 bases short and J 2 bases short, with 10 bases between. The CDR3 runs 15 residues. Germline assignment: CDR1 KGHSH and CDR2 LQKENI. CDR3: CASSPGQLGNQPQHF. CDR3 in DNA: TGTGCCAGCTCACCAGGGCAGTTAGGCAATCAGCCCCAGCATTTT.

CDR3 loop: CAWNFGTGGNYGYTF. CDR3 in DNA: TGTGCCTGGAACTTCGGGACAGGGGGCAACTATGGCTACACCTTC. The chain has TRBV30 and TRBJ1-2; 12 positions agree with TRBD1. This CDR3 has 15 amino acids. Germline V gene data show CDR1 as GTSNPN and CDR2 as SVGIG (reference sequence). Trimming removed 4 bases from V and 2 bases from J; junction bases left unmatched: 5.

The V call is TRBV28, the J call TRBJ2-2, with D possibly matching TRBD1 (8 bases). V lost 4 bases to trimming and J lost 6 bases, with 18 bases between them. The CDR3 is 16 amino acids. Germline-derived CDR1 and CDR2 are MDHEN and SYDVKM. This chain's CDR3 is CASSSEDRAGAGELFF. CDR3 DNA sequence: TGTGCCAGCAGTTCCGAGGACAGGGCGGGAGCCGGGGAGCTGTTTTTT.

The CDR3 spells CASSSDSLSLHF. DNA for the CDR3: TGTGCCAGCAGCTCGGACTCGTTGTCCCTCCACTTT. The chain uses TRBV7-2 and TRBJ1-6; D is ambiguous. CDR3 size: 12 residues. CDR1 is SGHTA and CDR2 is FQGNSA in the germline V gene. Trimming removed 4 bases from V and 14 bases from J, with 12 bases in between.